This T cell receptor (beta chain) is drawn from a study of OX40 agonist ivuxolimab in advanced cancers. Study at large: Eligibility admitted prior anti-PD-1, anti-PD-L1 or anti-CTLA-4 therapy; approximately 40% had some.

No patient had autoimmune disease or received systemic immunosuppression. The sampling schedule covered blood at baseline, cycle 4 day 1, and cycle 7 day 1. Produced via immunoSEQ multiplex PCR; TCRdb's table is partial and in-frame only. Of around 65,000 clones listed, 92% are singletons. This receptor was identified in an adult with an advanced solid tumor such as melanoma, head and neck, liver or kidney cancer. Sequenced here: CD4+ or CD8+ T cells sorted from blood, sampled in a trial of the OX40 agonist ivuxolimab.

The CDR3 reads CASSLEGFSGYTF. The CDR3 bases are TGTGCCAGCAGCTTGGAAGGGTTCTCTGGCTACACCTTC. The chain couples TRBV7-9 to TRBJ1-2; D is ambiguous. V lost 3 bases, J lost 7 bases, and 12 bases lay in between. CDR1 SEHNR and CDR2 FQNEAQ come from the germline V gene (reference sequence). CDR3 size: 13 residues.